The next 20 T cell receptor beta chains were all read from a single sample in a study of blood T cell repertoires in COVID-19. The protocol was immunoSEQ multiplex PCR, while the TCRdb copy is restricted to in-frame clones and leaves out a portion. The table records around 400,000 clones, about 90% of them present only once. Sample: peripheral blood. These receptors originate from a young woman with COVID-19, enrolled during active disease.

The chain has TRBV9 and TRBJ2-3; 8 bases are shared with TRBD2. Germline V lookup: CDR1 SGDLS, CDR2 YYNGEE. V lost 0 bases to trimming and J lost 1 base; unmatched junction nucleotides: 10. The CDR3 is 18 amino acids. The chain's CDR3 is CASSVAGRALGGTDTQYF. The CDR3 DNA is TGTGCCAGCAGCGTAGCCGGGAGGGCCCTCGGCGGCACAGATACGCAGTATTTT.

This chain links TRBV5-1 with TRBJ1-5; 7 bases line up with TRBD1. Germline-derived CDR1 and CDR2 are SGHRS and YFSETQ. V shed 2 bases, J shed 4 bases, and the junction held 3 bases outside the gene matches. The CDR3 runs 14 residues. CDR3 protein: CASSLTGENQPQHF. The CDR3 coding sequence is TGCGCCAGCAGCTTAACAGGGGAAAATCAGCCCCAGCATTTT.

V gene TRBV6-5 combines with J gene TRBJ1-5; 9 bases map to TRBD1. CDR1 and CDR2 (germline): MNHEY, SVGAGI. The V gene end was trimmed by 6 bases and the J gene end by 2 bases; junction bases not matched to a gene: 5. There are 15 residues in the CDR3. The CDR3 DNA reads TGTGCCAGCAGAGGGACAGGGAGCGGCAATCAGCCCCAGCATTTT. This encodes CASRGTGSGNQPQHF.

The CDR3 reads CASSLASGGGYNEQFF. The CDR3 region has the DNA TGCGCCAGCAGCTTGGCTAGCGGAGGGGGCTACAATGAGCAGTTCTTC. V usage is TRBV5-1 and J usage is TRBJ2-1, with D possibly being TRBD2 (7 bases). This CDR3 has 16 residues. Looked up from germline, CDR1 is SGHRS and CDR2 is YFSETQ. Trimming shortened V by 0 bases and J by 3 bases, and 13 bases separated the two germline ends.

The gene calls are TRBV27 and TRBJ2-4; a possible D gene is TRBD1 (7 bases). The germline V and J ends were trimmed by 6 bases and 6 bases, with 12 bases remaining between them. This CDR3 has 13 amino acids. Germline CDR1 reads MNHEY; CDR2 reads SMNVEV (reference sequence). The CDR3 DNA reads as TGTGCCAGCAGAGGGACAGCGGGAAACATTCAGTACTTC. Its translation: CASRGTAGNIQYF.

This sequence joins TRBV5-4 and TRBJ1-1, with 7 bases fitting TRBD1. This CDR3 spans 15 amino acids. Germline-derived CDR1 and CDR2 are SGHNT and YYREEE (reference sequence). V shed 4 bases and J 0 bases; nucleotides not matched to a gene: 6. In DNA, the CDR3 is TGTGCCAGCAGCCGTGACAGGGTCATGAACACTGAAGCTTTCTTT. It codes for CASSRDRVMNTEAFF.

The chain recombines TRBV19 with TRBJ1-5; TRBD1 is a possible D gene (6 bases). Germline CDR1 is LNHDA and CDR2 is SQIVND (reference sequence). This CDR3 has 15 amino acids. V lost 11 bases and J lost 3, with 20 bases in between. DNA for the CDR3: TGTGCCCGTCGGGGGGGCGGGGGCCTCAATCAGCCCCAGCATTTT. It yields the protein CARRGGGGLNQPQHF.

CDR3 in DNA: TGCGCCAGCAGCTTACGTAGCGGGCACCAAGAGACCCAGTACTTC. The encoded protein is CASSLRSGHQETQYF. The chain is built from TRBV5-1 and TRBJ2-5; 7 bases match TRBD2. This CDR3 is built from 15 residues. From germline, CDR1 is SGHRS and CDR2 YFSETQ. After removal of 2 bases from V and 0 bases from J, the junction contained 4 bases not matched to a gene.

The rearrangement uses TRBV5-8 and TRBJ2-6, with 7 bases lining up with TRBD1. CDR1 and CDR2 (germline): SGHTS, YDEGEE. Trimming cost V 0 bases and J 5 bases; bases outside gene matches: 2. CDR3 length: 15 residues. Here the CDR3 reads CASSLEGGRANVLTF. The CDR3 bases are TGTGCCAGCAGCTTGGAAGGGGGCCGGGCCAACGTCCTGACTTTC. Full variable domain (missing parts from reference TRBV5-8 and TRBJ2-6): EAGVTQSPTHLIKTRGQQATLRCSPISGHTSVYWYQQALGLGLQFLLWYDEGEERNRGNFPPRFSGRQFPNYSSELNVNALELEDSALYLCASSLEGGRANVLTFGAGSRLTVL.

V and J are TRBV6-5 and TRBJ2-5; D is unclear. V lost 2 bases and J 7 bases, leaving 5 bases between the germline ends. Germline V gene sequence: CDR1 MNHEY, CDR2 SVGAGI. The CDR3 is made up of 11 amino acids. The CDR3 DNA reads as TGTGCCAGCAGTTACGTCGGGACCCAGTACTTC. It encodes CASSYVGTQYF.

This sequence joins TRBV11-2 and TRBJ1-2; D may be TRBD1 (5 bases). Germline CDR1 SGHAT, CDR2 FQNNGV. This CDR3 region has 15 residues. V shed 2 bases and J shed 4 bases, with 14 bases lying between them. CDR3 coding DNA: TGTGCCAGCAGCTTACAGCCAGGGCATACCTATGGCTACACCTTC. It encodes CASSLQPGHTYGYTF. Variable domain in full (rest from reference TRBV11-2 and TRBJ1-2): EAGVAQSPRYKIIEKRQSVAFWCNPISGHATLYWYQQILGQGPKLLIQFQNNGVVDDSQLPKDRFSAERLKGVDSTLKIQPAKLEDSAVYLCASSLQPGHTYGYTFGSGTRLTVV.

The chain recombines TRBV27 with TRBJ1-6; D perhaps matches TRBD1 (6 bases). The V gene lost 4 bases and the J gene lost 14 bases, with 12 bases spanning the gap. Germline V lookup: CDR1 MNHEY, CDR2 SMNVEV (reference sequence). The CDR3 extends over 12 amino acids. CDR3 residues: CASSYQQGALHF. In nucleotides, the CDR3 is TGTGCCAGCAGTTATCAACAGGGTGCCCTCCACTTT.

The chain combines TRBV11-2 with TRBJ2-5, with 11 bases that match TRBD2. Germline lookup yields CDR1 SGHAT and CDR2 FQNNGV. The CDR3 is 16 residues long. The ends lost 2 bases at V and 5 bases at J; junction bases unmatched: 7. Written as DNA, the CDR3 is TGTGCCAGCAGCTTAAAACTAGCGGGAGTTGGGGAGACCCAGTACTTC. This gives the protein CASSLKLAGVGETQYF.

The genes are TRBV6-6 and TRBJ2-7; D unresolved. CDR1 is MNHNY and CDR2 is SVGAGI in the germline V gene (reference sequence). The V end lost 6 bases, the J end lost 2 bases, and 11 bases lay between the germline ends. CDR3 length: 13 amino acids. CDR3 coding DNA: TGTGCCAGCAGCGTGACTGGTCCCTACGAGCAGTACTTC. Residues: CASSVTGPYEQYF.

V and J are TRBV27 and TRBJ2-7; 7 positions match TRBD1. Germline CDR1 is MNHEY and CDR2 is SMNVEV (reference sequence). This CDR3 spans 13 amino acids. Germline trimming cut 5 bases from V and 5 bases from J; bases unmatched to any gene: 6. DNA for the CDR3: TGTGCCAGCAGTCTCACAGGGGCCCACGAGCAGTACTTC. Translation gives CASSLTGAHEQYF.

The chain links TRBV30 to TRBJ1-2; D is possibly TRBD1 (5 bases). The CDR3 extends over 18 amino acids. The V and J ends lost 0 bases and 0 bases respectively, with 20 bases between them. Germline values: CDR1 GTSNPN, CDR2 SVGIG (reference sequence). Here the CDR3 reads CAWSVTVNLRTTNYGYTF. CDR3 bases: TGTGCCTGGAGTGTAACGGTAAATCTGAGGACAACTAACTATGGCTACACCTTC.

Only a few counts were recorded for this clone. The CDR3 spells CASSCQGQPQHF. In DNA form, the CDR3 reads TGTGCCAGCAGCTGTCAGGGACAGCCCCAGCATTTT. The chain combines TRBV5-5 with TRBJ1-5, with D perhaps TRBD1 (5 bases). CDR1 is SGHKS and CDR2 is YYEKEE in the germline V gene (reference sequence). The CDR3 extends over 12 amino acids. V gave up 3 bases and J gave up 7 bases, with 8 bases separating them. The full variable domain, with the rest looked up from reference TRBV5-5 and TRBJ1-5, is DAGVTQSPTHLIKTRGQQVTLRCSPISGHKSVSWYQQVLGQGPQFIFQYYEKEERGRGNFPDRFSARQFPNYSSELNVNALLLGDSALYLCASSCQGQPQHFGDGTRLSIL.

The genes are TRBV30 and TRBJ2-2, with D maybe TRBD2 (5 bases). CDR3 length: 14 residues. The germline V gene encodes CDR1 GTSNPN and CDR2 SVGIG (reference sequence). V lost 1 base, J lost 4 bases, and 10 bases lay in between. CDR3 residues: CAWSGPGSTGELFF. The CDR3 nucleotides are TGTGCCTGGAGTGGGCCTGGGAGCACCGGGGAGCTGTTTTTT. The variable domain in full, with the rest retrieved from reference TRBV30 and TRBJ2-2, is SQTIHQWPATLVQPVGSPLSLECTVEGTSNPNLYWYRQAAGRGLQLLFYSVGIGQISSEVPQNLSASRPQDRQFILSSKKLLLSDSGFYLCAWSGPGSTGELFFGEGSRLTVL.

This rearrangement joins TRBV28 to TRBJ2-3, with D possibly TRBD2 on 6 matching bases. The CDR3 spans 13 residues. The V gene's germline CDR1 is MDHEN and CDR2 SYDVKM. The V end was cut by 3 bases, the J end by 4 bases, with 8 bases between. CDR3 nucleotide sequence: TGTGCCAGCAGTTTTGGCGGGGCAGATACGCAGTATTTT. Translation gives CASSFGGADTQYF.

V usage is TRBV5-6 and J usage is TRBJ2-5; possible D gene TRBD2, 5 bases. Trimming took off 0 bases at V and 3 bases at J, with 9 bases between the two ends. Germline lookup yields CDR1 SGHDT and CDR2 YYEEEE. This CDR3 contains 14 residues. The CDR3 region has the DNA TGTGCCAGCAGCTTGGTTGGACTTGAAGAGACCCAGTACTTC. Translating gives CASSLVGLEETQYF.